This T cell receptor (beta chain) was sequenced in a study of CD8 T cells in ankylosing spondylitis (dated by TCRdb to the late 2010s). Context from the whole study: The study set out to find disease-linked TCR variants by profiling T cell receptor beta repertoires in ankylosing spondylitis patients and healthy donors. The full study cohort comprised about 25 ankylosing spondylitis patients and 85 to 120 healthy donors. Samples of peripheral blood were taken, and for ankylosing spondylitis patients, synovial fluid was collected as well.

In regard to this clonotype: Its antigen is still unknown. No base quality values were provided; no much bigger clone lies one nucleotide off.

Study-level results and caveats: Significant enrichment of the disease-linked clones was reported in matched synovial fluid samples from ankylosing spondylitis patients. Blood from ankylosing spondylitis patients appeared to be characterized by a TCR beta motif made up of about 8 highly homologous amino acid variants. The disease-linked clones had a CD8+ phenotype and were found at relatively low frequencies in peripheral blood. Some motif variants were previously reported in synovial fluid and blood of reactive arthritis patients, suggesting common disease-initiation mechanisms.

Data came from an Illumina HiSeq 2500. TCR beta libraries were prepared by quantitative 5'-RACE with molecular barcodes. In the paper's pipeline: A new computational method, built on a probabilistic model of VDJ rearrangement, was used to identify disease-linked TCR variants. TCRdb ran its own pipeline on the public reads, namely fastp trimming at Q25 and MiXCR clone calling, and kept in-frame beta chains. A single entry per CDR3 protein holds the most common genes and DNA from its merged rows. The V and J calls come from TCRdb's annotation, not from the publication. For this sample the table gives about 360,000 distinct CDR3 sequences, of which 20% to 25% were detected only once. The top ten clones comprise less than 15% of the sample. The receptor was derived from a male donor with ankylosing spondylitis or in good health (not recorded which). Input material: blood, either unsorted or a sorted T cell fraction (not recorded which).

The CDR3 is CASSPPGTGAAQETQYF. The nucleotides are TGTGCCAGCAGCCCCCCCGGGACAGGGGCCGCACAAGAGACCCAGTACTTC. The rearrangement joined TRBV7-9 to TRBJ2-5, and TRBD1 aligns with 10 junction nucleotides. After removal of 5 bases from V and 2 bases from J, the junction retains 11 bases not matched to a gene. CDR3 length: 17 amino acids, cysteine to phenylalanine. The kept DNA is CDR3 alone, 51 bases in frame from the first base. As encoded in the germline V gene (reference sequence), CDR1 is SEHNR while CDR2 is FQNEAQ.